The clone carrying this TCR beta chain was seen only once. The entry originates in a study of control samples from healthy donors and cancer patients. The data were produced by immunoSEQ multiplex PCR, yet TCRdb's version contains in-frame clones alone and is incomplete. The sample yields over 100,000 clones, 90% seen once. Trimming shortened V by 4 bases and J by 2 bases, and 15 bases separated the two germline ends. The CDR3 is 15 residues long. Germline CDR1 and CDR2: SGHNT and YYREEE (reference sequence). The sequenced material came from blood. The chain carries TRBV5-4 and TRBJ2-5, with D perhaps matching TRBD1 (6 bases). The clonotype comes from a human donor in good health. The donor label of this sample is uncertain. The CDR3 here is CASSRGGHQQETQYF. CDR3 nucleotides: TGTGCCAGCAGCCGTGGGGGACACCAACAAGAGACCCAGTACTTC.